These 23 T cell receptor beta chains came from one sample sequenced in a study of cytomegalovirus exposure and HLA in healthy donors. This PCR relied on a set of 60 Vbeta primers and 13 Jbeta primers. The assay was immunoSEQ multiplex PCR, and TCRdb's table has in-frame clones only and misses some. The sample lists 110,000 or so clones, around 80% occurring once. The sequenced sample consisted of PBMCs. The receptors originated from a man aged 40-55 years in good health and CMV-seropositive.

V is TRBV18 and J is TRBJ2-7; 7 nucleotides match TRBD2. Germline trimming cut 5 bases from V and 0 bases from J; bases unmatched to any gene: 10. The CDR3 spans 16 residues. CDR1 is KGHSH, CDR2 LQKENI, per germline. As DNA, the CDR3 is TGTGCCAGCTCAATTCTACCGGGACTACGCTCCTACGAGCAGTACTTC. This sequence encodes CASSILPGLRSYEQYF.

The chain uses TRBV5-8 and TRBJ1-2; TRBD1 might be the D (6 bases). The CDR3 extends over 12 amino acids. The germline V gene encodes CDR1 SGHTS and CDR2 YDEGEE. The V end was cut by 5 bases, the J end by 7 bases, with 12 bases between. Here the CDR3 DNA reads TGTGCCAGCAGGGGCGGGGGCTTTGGCTACACCTTC. It translates to CASRGGGFGYTF.

The rearrangement uses TRBV18 and TRBJ2-7, with 12 bases lining up with TRBD2. The CDR3 contains 15 residues. Germline V gives CDR1 KGHSH, CDR2 LQKENI. J lost 3 bases, V lost 3 bases, and 3 bases had no gene match. CDR3 nucleotide sequence: TGTGCCAGCTCACCCCGACTAGCGGGGGACTACGAGCAGTACTTC. Protein sequence: CASSPRLAGDYEQYF.

This chain joins TRBV18 and TRBJ2-1, with 7 bases that match TRBD1. V was clipped by 3 bases and J by 1 base; unmatched bases: 3. In germline, CDR1 is KGHSH, CDR2 LQKENI. The CDR3 has 15 residues. The CDR3 DNA follows: TGTGCCAGCTCACCCCGACAGGGATCCTACAATGAGCAGTTCTTC. Its translation is CASSPRQGSYNEQFF.

The rearrangement uses TRBV4-3 and TRBJ2-2; the D gene is possibly TRBD1 (5 bases). CDR1 and CDR2 (germline): LGHNA, YSLEER. This CDR3 spans 16 amino acids. The V and J ends lost 0 bases and 3 bases respectively, with 11 bases between them. The chain's CDR3 is CASSQDVAGYTGELFF. CDR3 bases: TGCGCCAGCAGCCAAGACGTAGCAGGGTACACCGGGGAGCTGTTTTTT.

The chain employs TRBV7-2 and TRBJ1-1; perhaps TRBD1 as D (5 bases). Germline loops: CDR1 SGHTA, CDR2 FQGNSA. CDR3 length: 13 residues. V was pared by 3 bases and J by 6 bases, with 11 bases between. The CDR3 here is CASSFGGGAEAFF. As DNA, the CDR3 is TGTGCCAGCAGCTTTGGGGGGGGAGCTGAAGCTTTCTTT.

V gene TRBV7-9 combines with J gene TRBJ2-3, with D tentatively TRBD1 (5 bases). CDR1 and CDR2 from the germline V gene are SEHNR and FQNEAQ (reference sequence). The V gene lost 1 base and the J gene lost 2 bases, with 10 bases spanning the gap. The CDR3 length is 15 residues. Here the CDR3 DNA reads TGTGCCAGCAGCTTAGTGGGGCTATTCACAGATACGCAGTATTTT. Amino acid sequence: CASSLVGLFTDTQYF. The whole variable domain, filled in from reference TRBV7-9 and TRBJ2-3, reads DTGVSQNPRHKITKRGQNVTFRCDPISEHNRLYWYRQTLGQGPEFLTYFQNEAQLEKSRLLSDRFSAERPKGSFSTLEIQRTEQGDSAMYLCASSLVGLFTDTQYFGPGTRLTVL.

The chain combines TRBV4-1 with TRBJ2-3, with TRBD1 identical over 10 bases. CDR1 is MGHRA and CDR2 is YSYEKL in the germline V gene. Unmatched junction bases numbered 6, after V lost 0 bases and J lost 3 bases. The CDR3 is 17 amino acids. The CDR3 bases are TGCGCCAGCAGCCAAGATCGGGACAGGGGTTTGACAGATACGCAGTATTTT. It is translated as CASSQDRDRGLTDTQYF.

The chain joins TRBV30 to TRBJ2-7; 9 bases are shared with TRBD2. Germline lookup yields CDR1 GTSNPN and CDR2 SVGIG (reference sequence). The ends lost 3 bases at V and 3 bases at J; junction bases unmatched: 6. There are 14 residues in the CDR3. The CDR3 spells CAWSGRGGLYEQYF. In DNA, the CDR3 is TGTGCCTGGAGCGGGCGGGGGGGCCTCTACGAGCAGTACTTC.

This rearrangement joins TRBV4-2 to TRBJ1-2; a weak D match, TRBD1 (5 bases). Germline V gives CDR1 LGHNA, CDR2 YNFKEQ. This CDR3 comprises 15 residues. V lost 2 bases to trimming and J lost 1 base, with 11 bases between them. The CDR3 nucleotides read TGTGCCAGCAGCCAAACCGACGGGGGTAACTATGGCTACACCTTC. It is translated as CASSQTDGGNYGYTF.

The chain uses TRBV27 and TRBJ2-7, with D tentatively TRBD1 (5 bases). V shed 2 bases and J shed 5 bases, with 13 bases lying between them. This CDR3 comprises 14 residues. Germline loops: CDR1 MNHEY, CDR2 SMNVEV (reference sequence). The CDR3 DNA is TGTGCCAGCAGTTTAGTAGGGGTGGGCGACGAGCAGTACTTC. Amino acids: CASSLVGVGDEQYF.

The genes are TRBV30 and TRBJ1-4; TRBD1 might be the D (5 bases). The germline V gene encodes CDR1 GTSNPN and CDR2 SVGIG (reference sequence). V lost 4 bases and J 7 bases, leaving 13 bases between the germline ends. This CDR3 spans 13 amino acids. CDR3 DNA sequence: TGTGCCTGGACGGGGGACGAGGTTGAAAAACTGTTTTTT. Translating gives CAWTGDEVEKLFF. Looking up the rest from reference TRBV30 and TRBJ1-4 gives the full variable domain: SQTIHQWPATLVQPVGSPLSLECTVEGTSNPNLYWYRQAAGRGLQLLFYSVGIGQISSEVPQNLSASRPQDRQFILSSKKLLLSDSGFYLCAWTGDEVEKLFFGSGTQLSVL.

This chain connects TRBV9 to TRBJ2-3, with 9 bases lining up with TRBD1. Trimming cost V 0 bases and J 2 bases; bases outside gene matches: 7. Germline assignment: CDR1 SGDLS and CDR2 YYNGEE. The CDR3 covers 17 residues. Here the CDR3 reads CASSVGGQGGYTDTQYF. CDR3 sequence (DNA): TGTGCCAGCAGCGTAGGGGGACAGGGAGGATACACAGATACGCAGTATTTT.

The chain uses TRBV9 and TRBJ2-3, with D hard to call. In germline, CDR1 is SGDLS, CDR2 YYNGEE. V lost 0 bases and J lost 6, with 14 bases in between. The CDR3 contains 15 residues. The CDR3 sequence is CASSVDGGPVDTQYF. In nucleotides, the CDR3 is TGTGCCAGCAGCGTAGATGGCGGCCCCGTGGATACGCAGTATTTT.

CDR3: CASSMGLGMNTEAFF. The CDR3, as DNA: TGTGCCAGTAGTATGGGGCTGGGGATGAACACTGAAGCTTTCTTT. The rearrangement links TRBV19 to TRBJ1-1; the D gene is possibly TRBD1 (5 bases). This CDR3 comprises 15 residues. From germline, CDR1 is LNHDA and CDR2 SQIVND (reference sequence). Trimming shortened V by 3 bases and J by 0 bases, and 11 bases separated the two germline ends.

This chain uses TRBV5-6 with TRBJ2-7; 9 nucleotides line up with TRBD1. In germline, CDR1 is SGHDT, CDR2 YYEEEE. Trimming at V came to 5 bases and at J to 6 bases, leaving 6 bases not matched to a gene. The CDR3 contains 13 residues. The CDR3 coding sequence is TGTGCCAGCAGACCAACAGGGGGCGGCGAGCAGTACTTC. Translation: CASRPTGGGEQYF.

This clone came up once. J is TRBJ1-2 and V is TRBV9, with unresolved D. The V gene lost 0 bases and the J gene lost 4 bases, with 19 bases spanning the gap. Germline assignment: CDR1 SGDLS and CDR2 YYNGEE. The CDR3 spans 17 residues. Here the CDR3 DNA reads TGTGCCAGCAGCGTAGATGGAGTGGCCGTCGATGTCTATGGCTACACCTTC. This codes for CASSVDGVAVDVYGYTF. Drawing the rest from reference TRBV9 and TRBJ1-2, the complete variable domain is DSGVTQTPKHLITATGQRVTLRCSPRSGDLSVYWYQQSLDQGLQFLIQYYNGEERAKGNILERFSAQQFPDLHSELNLSSLELGDSALYFCASSVDGVAVDVYGYTFGSGTRLTVV.

The chain has TRBV2 and TRBJ1-2; tentatively, D is TRBD1 (5 bases). The V gene lost 6 bases and the J gene lost 2 bases, with 16 bases spanning the gap. CDR1 is SNHLY and CDR2 is FYNNEI in the germline V gene. This CDR3 comprises 15 residues. The DNA of the CDR3 is TGTGCCAGCAGGAGACAGACGAACGTAAACTATGGCTACACCTTC. Amino acid sequence: CASRRQTNVNYGYTF.

This clone came up a few times. The chain has TRBV7-2 and TRBJ1-1; D is ambiguous. Germline V gene data show CDR1 as SGHTA and CDR2 as FQGNSA. V was clipped by 1 base and J by 5 bases, with 17 bases between them. This CDR3 comprises 16 residues. CDR3 protein: CASSLVGDTIPTEAFF. CDR3 coding DNA: TGTGCCAGCAGCTTAGTGGGAGACACCATCCCGACTGAAGCTTTCTTT.

The chain employs TRBV7-2 and TRBJ2-1; 12 bases match TRBD2. The CDR3 contains 17 residues. Germline values: CDR1 SGHTA, CDR2 FQGNSA. V gave up 5 bases and J gave up 4 bases; unmatched junction bases: 9. The CDR3, as DNA: TGTGCCAGCAGCAAAAGGCGACTAGCGGGAGAGTACAATGAGCAGTTCTTC. The encoded protein is CASSKRRLAGEYNEQFF.

The chain joins TRBV18 to TRBJ2-7, with TRBD1 as a possible D gene (7 bases). The germline V and J ends were trimmed by 5 bases and 5 bases, with 13 bases remaining between them. The CDR3 is 13 amino acids. Germline V gives CDR1 KGHSH, CDR2 LQKENI. The CDR3 region has the DNA TGTGCCAGCTCAGCGGGACAGACCCACGAGCAGTACTTC. Protein: CASSAGQTHEQYF.

This clone was found a few times. The chain employs TRBV28 and TRBJ1-5; TRBD1 might be the D (6 bases). The CDR3 covers 15 residues. The germline V gene has CDR1 MDHEN and CDR2 SYDVKM. The V end was cut by 6 bases, the J end by 0 bases, with 12 bases between. The CDR3 region is CASRPGQYSNQPQHF. CDR3 coding DNA: TGTGCCAGCAGGCCGGGACAATATAGCAATCAGCCCCAGCATTTT.

The V call is TRBV7-9, the J call TRBJ1-4, with D maybe TRBD1 (6 bases). Germline V lookup: CDR1 SEHNR, CDR2 FQNEAQ (reference sequence). This CDR3 contains 14 residues. The V end lost 3 bases, the J end lost 5 bases, and 10 bases lay between the germline ends. The CDR3 loop is CASSFRTDNEKLFF. The CDR3 DNA reads TGTGCCAGCAGCTTTCGGACAGACAATGAAAAACTGTTTTTT.